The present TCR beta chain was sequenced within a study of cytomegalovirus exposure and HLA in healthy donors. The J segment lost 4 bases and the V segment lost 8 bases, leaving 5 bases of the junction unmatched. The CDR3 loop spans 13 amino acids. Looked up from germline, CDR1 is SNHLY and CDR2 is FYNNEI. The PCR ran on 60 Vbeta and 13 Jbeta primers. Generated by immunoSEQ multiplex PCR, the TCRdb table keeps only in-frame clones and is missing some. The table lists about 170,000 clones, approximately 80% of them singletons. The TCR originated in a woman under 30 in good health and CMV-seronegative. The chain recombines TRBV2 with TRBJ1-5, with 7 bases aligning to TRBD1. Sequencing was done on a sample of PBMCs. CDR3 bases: TGTGCCAGCCGAGGACAGGCAAATCAGCCCCAGCATTTT. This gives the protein CASRGQANQPQHF.